What follows are 26 T cell receptor beta chains derived from one specimen sequenced in a study of CD4+ T cells in melanoma. The assay was immunoSEQ multiplex PCR, and TCRdb's table has in-frame clones only and misses some. The sample carries roughly 110,000 clones, around 93% recorded once. Sequences were obtained from peripheral blood. These receptors all come from a human donor with melanoma.

This chain links TRBV18 with TRBJ2-7; possible D gene TRBD1, 6 bases. V dropped 4 bases and J dropped 3 bases, with 13 bases sitting between them. This CDR3 region has 14 residues. In germline, CDR1 is KGHSH, CDR2 LQKENI. Here the CDR3 reads CASSLAGVVYEQYF. The CDR3, as DNA: TGTGCCAGCTCACTCGCAGGGGTAGTCTACGAGCAGTACTTC.

The chain recombines TRBV5-1 with TRBJ1-2; tentative D call: TRBD1 (6 bases). The ends were cut back, 1 base at V and 8 bases at J, with 12 bases in the middle. Germline V lookup: CDR1 SGHRS, CDR2 YFSETQ. The CDR3 is 13 residues long. As DNA, the CDR3 is TGCGCCAGCAGCTTGCCCGGGGGCGAGGGCTACACCTTC. Its protein product is CASSLPGGEGYTF. The full variable domain, its missing parts supplied by reference TRBV5-1 and TRBJ1-2, is KAGVTQTPRYLIKTRGQQVTLSCSPISGHRSVSWYQQTPGQGLQFLFEYFSETQRNKGNFPGRFSGRQFSNSRSEMNVSTLELGDSALYLCASSLPGGEGYTFGSGTRLTVV.

For this clone: Other DNA variants within this sample encode the same CDR3. This chain connects TRBV11-2 to TRBJ1-2; a possible D gene is TRBD1 (5 bases). V lost 3 bases and J lost 6, with 8 bases in between. Per germline, CDR1 SGHAT and CDR2 FQNNGV. The CDR3 contains 12 residues. CDR3 in amino acids: CASSLEGDGYTF. The CDR3 bases are TGTGCCAGCAGCTTGGAAGGGGATGGCTACACCTTC.

The rearrangement uses TRBV4-2 and TRBJ2-1, with D unclear. Trimming removed 5 bases at V and 4 bases at J, with 9 bases between. The CDR3 runs 13 residues. Germline V gene sequence: CDR1 LGHNA, CDR2 YNFKEQ. The CDR3 loop is CASSWVRYNEQFF. In DNA, the CDR3 is TGTGCCAGCAGCTGGGTTAGGTACAATGAGCAGTTCTTC.

This chain links TRBV14 with TRBJ1-2; the match to TRBD1 covers 7 bases. This CDR3 spans 15 amino acids. The germline V gene encodes CDR1 SGHDN and CDR2 FVKESK. V lost 5 bases and J lost 7; bases outside the gene matches: 13. CDR3 DNA: TGTGCCAGCAGCGGAAGGATACAGGGGACTGGTGGCTACACCTTC. It specifies CASSGRIQGTGGYTF.

J is TRBJ2-7 and V is TRBV9, with 7 positions matching TRBD2. Germline CDR1 and CDR2: SGDLS and YYNGEE. V trimming: 8 bases; J trimming: 3 bases; junction bases outside the gene matches: 8. The CDR3 is 13 residues long. In DNA form, the CDR3 reads TGTGCCAGTCCTGGGGAGGGGATCTACGAGCAGTACTTC. Translating it yields CASPGEGIYEQYF.

The genes are TRBV19 and TRBJ1-2, with D unresolved. The CDR3 loop spans 15 amino acids. V lost 0 bases, J lost 2 bases, and 10 bases lay in between. The germline V gene has CDR1 LNHDA and CDR2 SQIVND (reference sequence). The CDR3 nucleotides are TGTGCCAGTAGTATAGATCTGGGCCGGAACTATGGCTACACCTTC. Translated, it gives CASSIDLGRNYGYTF.

This rearrangement joins TRBV5-1 to TRBJ2-7, with D perhaps TRBD1 or TRBD2 (5 bases each). This CDR3 has 15 amino acids. Trimming left V 4 bases short and J 0 bases short, with 14 bases between. The germline CDR1 and CDR2 sequences are SGHRS and YFSETQ. CDR3 region: CASSGSGTSSYEQYF. The CDR3 nucleotides read TGCGCCAGCAGCGGATCCGGGACGAGCTCCTACGAGCAGTACTTC.

This rearrangement joins TRBV11-2 to TRBJ2-4; 10 bases are a match to TRBD2. Germline CDR1 reads SGHAT; CDR2 reads FQNNGV. The CDR3 sequence is 15 residues long. Losses at the gene ends were 2 bases for V and 5 bases for J; bases not matched to a gene: 3. For the CDR3, the DNA is TGTGCCAGCAGCTTAAGGCTAGCGGGGGAAAACATTCAGTACTTC. Translation: CASSLRLAGENIQYF.

The gene calls are TRBV5-1 and TRBJ2-5; D gene uncertain. Trimming pared 3 bases from V and 0 bases from J, leaving 12 bases between. Germline CDR1 is SGHRS and CDR2 is YFSETQ. The CDR3 consists of 15 residues. CDR3: CASSSLTWDQETQYF. DNA for the CDR3: TGCGCCAGCAGCTCCCTCACGTGGGACCAAGAGACCCAGTACTTC. Filled out from reference TRBV5-1 and TRBJ2-5, the complete variable domain reads KAGVTQTPRYLIKTRGQQVTLSCSPISGHRSVSWYQQTPGQGLQFLFEYFSETQRNKGNFPGRFSGRQFSNSRSEMNVSTLELGDSALYLCASSSLTWDQETQYFGPGTRLLVL.

This sequence joins TRBV27 and TRBJ2-2; D is unclear. Germline values: CDR1 MNHEY, CDR2 SMNVEV (reference sequence). The CDR3 is made up of 13 amino acids. Trimming removed 1 base at V and 4 bases at J, with 4 bases between. CDR3: CASSLYRTGELFF. CDR3 nucleotides: TGTGCCAGCAGTTTATATCGCACCGGGGAGCTGTTTTTT.

J is TRBJ1-6 and V is TRBV5-1, with TRBD1 identical over 8 bases. The CDR3 has 14 amino acids. With V trimmed by 3 bases and J by 14 bases, 10 bases remained unmatched. Per germline, CDR1 SGHRS and CDR2 YFSETQ. Here the CDR3 DNA reads TGCGCCAGCAGCTCTGGACAGGGATATTTGTCCCTCCACTTT. It encodes CASSSGQGYLSLHF.

The chain joins TRBV6-6 to TRBJ1-2; 7 nucleotides agree with TRBD1. Germline V gene data show CDR1 as MNHNY and CDR2 as SVGAGI (reference sequence). The V segment lost 0 bases and the J segment 8 bases; nucleotides outside the gene matches: 0. The CDR3 covers 12 residues. The DNA for the CDR3 is TGTGCCAGCAGTTACTCGACAGGGGGCTACACCTTC. Residues: CASSYSTGGYTF.

The chain carries TRBV5-1 and TRBJ2-3; D not certain. The germline CDR1 and CDR2 sequences are SGHRS and YFSETQ. This CDR3 is 14 amino acids long. V lost 4 bases, J lost 6 bases, and 15 bases lay in between. CDR3 sequence (DNA): TGCGCCAGCAGCCAAAATATACTCAGGGATACGCAGTATTTT. Protein sequence: CASSQNILRDTQYF. Complete variable domain (other parts from reference TRBV5-1 and TRBJ2-3): KAGVTQTPRYLIKTRGQQVTLSCSPISGHRSVSWYQQTPGQGLQFLFEYFSETQRNKGNFPGRFSGRQFSNSRSEMNVSTLELGDSALYLCASSQNILRDTQYFGPGTRLTVL.

This clone appeared a few times. The chain employs TRBV5-1 and TRBJ2-5, with 8 bases that match TRBD2. Germline V gene data show CDR1 as SGHRS and CDR2 as YFSETQ. Trimming at V came to 0 bases and at J to 3 bases, leaving 4 bases not matched to a gene. The CDR3 contains 15 residues. The CDR3 nucleotides are TGCGCCAGCAGCTTGGAGCGGGGGACGGAAGAGACCCAGTACTTC. Encoded protein: CASSLERGTEETQYF.

The chain is built from TRBV7-3 and TRBJ2-3; D is perhaps TRBD2 (6 bases). The V gene's germline CDR1 is SGHTA and CDR2 FQGTGA. This CDR3 spans 15 amino acids. Trimming shortened V by 6 bases and J by 4 bases, and 17 bases separated the two germline ends. Written as DNA, the CDR3 is TGTGCCAGCAGTAATCAAGCGGGTACGGCAGATACGCAGTATTTT. Encoded protein: CASSNQAGTADTQYF.

This chain connects TRBV4-1 to TRBJ2-7; D is uncertain. CDR3 length: 15 amino acids. Germline V lookup: CDR1 MGHRA, CDR2 YSYEKL. Trimming took off 7 bases at V and 2 bases at J, with 18 bases between the two ends. The CDR3 coding sequence is TGCGCCAGCACCCCAGGTGTGGACGTCACCTACGAGCAGTACTTC. This sequence encodes CASTPGVDVTYEQYF.

The chain is built from TRBV2 and TRBJ1-5; D perhaps matches TRBD1 (5 bases). The germline V gene encodes CDR1 SNHLY and CDR2 FYNNEI. V shed 4 bases and J shed 8 bases, with 18 bases lying between them. The CDR3 covers 15 residues. CDR3 sequence (DNA): TGTGCCAGCAGTGTGGGTCGGGGGGATTGGGAGCCCCAGCATTTT. Protein sequence: CASSVGRGDWEPQHF.

The chain joins TRBV6-5 to TRBJ1-2; perhaps TRBD1 as D (6 bases). The germline V and J ends were trimmed by 4 bases and 5 bases, with 11 bases remaining between them. The CDR3 runs to 13 residues. The germline gives CDR1 MNHEY, CDR2 SVGAGI. The CDR3 sequence is CASSFGQRYGYTF. CDR3 sequence (DNA): TGTGCCAGCAGTTTTGGACAGAGATATGGCTACACCTTC.

The chain is built from TRBV7-9 and TRBJ1-1; TRBD1 matches at 9 bases. The CDR3 spans 15 residues. Per the germline V gene, CDR1 is SEHNR and CDR2 is FQNEAQ (reference sequence). Unmatched junction bases numbered 9, after V lost 6 bases and J lost 4 bases. Here the CDR3 DNA reads TGTGCCAGCAGTAGGACAGGGGAATGGGTCACTGAAGCTTTCTTT. It specifies CASSRTGEWVTEAFF.

The rearrangement joins TRBV27 to TRBJ2-2; D not resolved. V lost 3 bases and J 7 bases, leaving 12 bases between the germline ends. Germline CDR1 and CDR2: MNHEY and SMNVEV (reference sequence). CDR3 size: 14 residues. The CDR3 DNA sequence: TGTGCCAGCAGTTTTTCCGGTCGTTACGGGGAGCTGTTTTTT. It yields the protein CASSFSGRYGELFF.

This chain joins TRBV2 and TRBJ1-5; the D is unclear. From germline, CDR1 is SNHLY and CDR2 FYNNEI. This CDR3 contains 14 residues. The V end was cut by 5 bases, the J end by 8 bases, with 16 bases between. The CDR3 is CASSSNGRLEPQHF. In DNA form, the CDR3 reads TGTGCCAGCAGTTCGAACGGGCGATTGGAGCCCCAGCATTTT.

This rearrangement joins TRBV4-3 to TRBJ2-3; a possible D gene is TRBD2 (5 bases). CDR1 is LGHNA and CDR2 is YSLEER in the germline V gene. Deletions cut 1 base from V and 2 bases from J, with 10 bases between. The CDR3 extends over 15 amino acids. In DNA form, the CDR3 reads TGCGCCAGCAGCCAAGCGGGGTGGGTCACAGATACGCAGTATTTT. Its translation is CASSQAGWVTDTQYF.

Here the CDR3 DNA reads TGTGCCAGCTCGGGACAGGGCTACGGCTACACCTTC. Translation gives CASSGQGYGYTF. V and J are TRBV28 and TRBJ1-2; 9 nucleotides match TRBD1. Germline values: CDR1 MDHEN, CDR2 SYDVKM. V lost 8 bases to trimming and J lost 8 bases; unmatched junction nucleotides: 6. The CDR3 has 12 residues.

This sequence joins TRBV28 and TRBJ2-6; tentative D call: TRBD1 (5 bases). Germline loops: CDR1 MDHEN, CDR2 SYDVKM. This CDR3 is 17 amino acids long. V shed 5 bases and J shed 0 bases, with 14 bases lying between them. The CDR3 sequence is CASSPPGLSSGANVLTF. CDR3 nucleotides: TGTGCCAGCAGTCCCCCAGGGCTAAGCTCTGGGGCCAACGTCCTGACTTTC.

This chain joins TRBV5-1 and TRBJ2-7, with D possibly being TRBD2 (7 bases). Between the trimmed V and J ends, which lost 3 bases and 2 bases, there was a span of 12 bases. Per the germline V gene, CDR1 is SGHRS and CDR2 is YFSETQ. The CDR3 is 14 amino acids. The CDR3 spells CASSSGRGPYEQYF. In nucleotides, the CDR3 is TGCGCCAGCAGCTCGGGGCGGGGGCCCTACGAGCAGTACTTC.